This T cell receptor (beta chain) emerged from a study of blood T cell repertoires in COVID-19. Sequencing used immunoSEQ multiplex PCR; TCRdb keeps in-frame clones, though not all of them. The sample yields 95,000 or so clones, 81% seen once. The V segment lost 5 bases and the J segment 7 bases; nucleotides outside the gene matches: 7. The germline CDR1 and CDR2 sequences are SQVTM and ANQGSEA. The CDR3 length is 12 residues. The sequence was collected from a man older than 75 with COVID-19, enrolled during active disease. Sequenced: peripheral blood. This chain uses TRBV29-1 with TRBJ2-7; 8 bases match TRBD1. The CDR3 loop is CSVRTGLREQYF. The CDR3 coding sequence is TGCAGCGTTCGGACAGGGTTGAGGGAGCAGTACTTC.